The 22 T cell receptor beta chains below come from one sample, sequenced in a study of T-cell reconstitution after alpha-beta-depleted transplantation in children. Unique molecular identifiers were built into the TCRbeta library. In TCRdb, the PCR reads were re-called with MiXCR into one record per CDR3 protein. The sample consists of 90,000 to 100,000 distinct CDR3 sequences, 10% to 15% of them appearing once. Sequenced material: PBMCs from the stem cell graft donor, taken from the stem cell graft. The receptors come from a human donor who donated a stem cell graft to a child with inherited bone marrow failure.

The chain has TRBV7-9 and TRBJ2-1; 8 bases agree with TRBD2. The V gene's germline CDR1 is SEHNR and CDR2 FQNEAQ (reference sequence). The CDR3 sequence is 15 residues long. V shed 5 bases, J shed 7 bases, and the junction held 10 bases outside the gene matches. The DNA of the CDR3 is TGTGCCAGCAGCCCGGTGGGCGGGAGGTTAAATGAGCAGTTCTTC. Its translation: CASSPVGGRLNEQFF.

This clonotype was picked up many times. In DNA form, the CDR3 reads TGCAGCGTAGAGCAGATGAAAACGGGGGAGCAGTTCTTC. Its translation is CSVEQMKTGEQFF. V usage is TRBV29-1 and J usage is TRBJ2-1; tentatively, D is TRBD2 (5 bases). The germline V gene has CDR1 SQVTM and CDR2 ANQGSEA. The CDR3 sequence is 13 residues long. V gave up 6 bases and J gave up 10 bases, with 19 bases separating them.

CDR3 sequence (DNA): TGTGCCAGCAGCCAAGTGGCTAGCGGGGCCTCCTACAATGAGCAGTTCTTC. Its protein product is CASSQVASGASYNEQFF. The chain uses TRBV13 and TRBJ2-1; 9 positions agree with TRBD2. The germline gives CDR1 PRHDT, CDR2 FYEKMQ (reference sequence). The CDR3 consists of 17 residues. Unmatched junction bases numbered 8, after V lost 5 bases and J lost 0 bases. Looking up the rest from reference TRBV13 and TRBJ2-1 gives the full variable domain: AAGVIQSPRHLIKEKRETATLKCYPIPRHDTVYWYQQGPGQDPQFLISFYEKMQSDKGSIPDRFSAQQFSDYHSELNMSSLELGDSALYFCASSQVASGASYNEQFFGPGTRLTVL.

This clonotype was seen ten or more times. V gene TRBV4-1 combines with J gene TRBJ2-7; possible D gene TRBD2, 7 bases. Germline CDR1 is MGHRA and CDR2 is YSYEKL. The CDR3 spans 15 residues. V lost 3 bases and J lost 7, with 19 bases in between. The CDR3 DNA reads as TGCGCCAGCAGCCACCTCGCCGGGGGGCTGGGAGAGCAGTACTTC. Residues: CASSHLAGGLGEQYF.

This clonotype was detected ten times or more. The chain joins TRBV5-6 to TRBJ1-1; D unclear. The CDR3 loop spans 13 amino acids. V shed 2 bases and J shed 10 bases, with 15 bases lying between them. CDR1 SGHDT and CDR2 YYEEEE come from the germline V gene. In nucleotides, the CDR3 is TGTGCCAGCAGCTTAGGATTTTCCTCGGGAGCTTTCTTT. The encoded protein is CASSLGFSSGAFF. The full variable domain, in which reference TRBV5-6 and TRBJ1-1 provide the parts outside the CDR3, is DAGVTQSPTHLIKTRGQQVTLRCSPKSGHDTVSWYQQALGQGPQFIFQYYEEEERQRGNFPDRFSGHQFPNYSSELNVNALLLGDSALYLCASSLGFSSGAFFGQGTRLTVV.

Many counts were recorded for this clonotype. The chain has TRBV12-3 or TRBV12-4 and TRBJ2-2, with D uncertain. V was pared by 5 bases and J by 3 bases, with 10 bases between. This CDR3 contains 14 residues. As DNA, the CDR3 is TGTGCCAGCAGTGCCTACAGAGACACCGGGGAGCTGTTTTTT. Amino acids: CASSAYRDTGELFF.

This clonotype was recorded many times. The chain carries TRBV11-3 and TRBJ2-3, with 14 bases aligning to TRBD2. After removal of 4 bases from V and 5 bases from J, the junction contained 5 bases not matched to a gene. The CDR3 runs to 16 residues. Germline V gene sequence: CDR1 SGHNT, CDR2 YENEEA. CDR3 protein: CASSSRLAGGIDTQYF. In DNA, the CDR3 is TGTGCCAGCAGCTCTCGACTAGCGGGGGGGATAGATACGCAGTATTTT.

This clonotype was observed many times. The chain has TRBV5-1 and TRBJ1-5; the match to TRBD1 covers 7 bases. This CDR3 has 15 residues. V shed 4 bases and J 2 bases; nucleotides not matched to a gene: 6. Germline V lookup: CDR1 SGHRS, CDR2 YFSETQ. The CDR3 here is CASSVQGSGNQPQHF. In DNA form, the CDR3 reads TGCGCCAGCAGCGTACAGGGGTCCGGCAATCAGCCCCAGCATTTT.

The table lists this clonotype with a few counts. The chain has TRBV4-1 and TRBJ1-1, with TRBD1 as a possible D gene (5 bases). Germline V gives CDR1 MGHRA, CDR2 YSYEKL. This CDR3 has 15 residues. Trimming removed 4 bases at V and 10 bases at J, with 22 bases between. The CDR3 loop reads CASSPGLRDPIRAFF. The CDR3 coding sequence is TGCGCCAGCAGCCCGGGGTTACGGGACCCGATCCGAGCTTTCTTT.

This clonotype was counted at least ten times. The chain combines TRBV18 with TRBJ1-5; no clear D gene. The CDR3 extends over 14 amino acids. Germline CDR1 KGHSH, CDR2 LQKENI. With 4 bases removed from V and 8 bases from J, the gap between germline ends came to 15 bases. The CDR3 DNA is TGTGCCAGCTCACAAAATCAGGCGGAGGAGCCCCAGCATTTT. Translating it yields CASSQNQAEEPQHF.

The chain uses TRBV19 and TRBJ2-6; TRBD1 matches at 8 bases. The CDR3 length is 17 residues. Germline lookup yields CDR1 LNHDA and CDR2 SQIVND (reference sequence). The V and J ends lost 5 bases and 4 bases, in that order; junction bases with no gene match: 10. The CDR3 DNA reads as TGTGCCAGTAGTCCAGGGACAGGTTCTATAGGGGCCAACGTCCTGACTTTC. It translates to CASSPGTGSIGANVLTF.

This chain uses TRBV27 with TRBJ2-7, with 7 bases matching TRBD2. Trimming at V came to 4 bases and at J to 6 bases, leaving 3 bases not matched to a gene. This CDR3 is 12 amino acids long. CDR1 MNHEY and CDR2 SMNVEV come from the germline V gene (reference sequence). The CDR3 reads CASSSWTSEQYF. The CDR3 nucleotides are TGTGCCAGCAGTTCCTGGACTAGCGAGCAGTACTTC.

J is TRBJ2-2 and V is TRBV4-2, with D maybe TRBD1 (6 bases). The V gene's germline CDR1 is LGHNA and CDR2 YNFKEQ. The V end lost 1 base, the J end lost 1 base, and 13 bases lay between the germline ends. This CDR3 has 17 amino acids. Here the CDR3 DNA reads TGTGCCAGCAGCCAAGTGGTTAGGACAGTGAACACCGGGGAGCTGTTTTTT. It is translated as CASSQVVRTVNTGELFF.

This clonotype occurred a few times. CDR3 sequence: CASSIFGTSGGPRETQYF. The CDR3 DNA is TGTGCCAGCAGCATTTTCGGGACTAGCGGGGGGCCGCGGGAGACCCAGTACTTC. The V call is TRBV7-6, the J call TRBJ2-5, with 15 bases matching TRBD2. The J segment lost 5 bases and the V segment lost 5 bases, leaving 12 bases of the junction unmatched. Germline V gene sequence: CDR1 SGHVS, CDR2 FNYEAQ. This CDR3 has 18 amino acids. The whole variable domain, remainder taken from reference TRBV7-6 and TRBJ2-5, is GAGVSQSPRYKVTKRGQDVALRCDPISGHVSLYWYRQALGQGPEFLTYFNYEAQQDKSGLPNDRFSAERPEGSISTLTIQRTEQRDSAMYRCASSIFGTSGGPRETQYFGPGTRLLVL.

The table lists this clonotype with many counts. This rearrangement joins TRBV12-3 or TRBV12-4 to TRBJ2-2; no reliable D call. CDR3 length: 15 amino acids. Trimming shortened V by 3 bases and J by 6 bases, and 14 bases separated the two germline ends. Here the CDR3 reads CASSLWITNAGELFF. Here the CDR3 DNA reads TGTGCCAGCAGTTTGTGGATTACCAACGCCGGGGAGCTGTTTTTT.

This clonotype was found many times. V usage is TRBV2 and J usage is TRBJ2-1; 9 bases match TRBD1. Germline V lookup: CDR1 SNHLY, CDR2 FYNNEI. The CDR3 covers 15 residues. The ends lost 5 bases at V and 2 bases at J; junction bases unmatched: 4. In nucleotides, the CDR3 is TGTGCCAGCAGTCCAGACAGGGGGGCCTACAATGAGCAGTTCTTC. It is translated as CASSPDRGAYNEQFF.

The V call is TRBV6-1, the J call TRBJ1-5; 7 bases align to TRBD1. V trimming: 0 bases; J trimming: 15 bases; junction bases outside the gene matches: 5. The CDR3 spans 12 residues. Germline-derived CDR1 and CDR2 are MNHNS and SASEGT. The CDR3 region has the DNA TGTGCCAGCAGTGAAGCGAGGGGGCTATCGCATTTT. Its protein product is CASSEARGLSHF.

In the case of this clonotype: A single base separates this from a much larger clone, so it may be a read error. V gene TRBV5-6 combines with J gene TRBJ2-7, with D possibly TRBD2 on 6 matching bases. V shed 3 bases and J shed 3 bases, with 10 bases lying between them. The CDR3 covers 13 residues. From germline, CDR1 is SGHDT and CDR2 YYEEEE. CDR3 amino acids: CASSSGTLYEQYF. In DNA, the CDR3 is TGTGCCAGCAGCTCCGGGACTCTCTACGAGCAGTACTTC.

This clonotype was recorded at least ten times. The J gene is TRBJ2-1, the V gene TRBV5-6, with D maybe TRBD1 (6 bases). Germline CDR1 is SGHDT and CDR2 is YYEEEE. The germline V and J ends were trimmed by 0 bases and 8 bases, with 15 bases remaining between them. The CDR3 runs to 15 residues. CDR3 loop: CASSLAGQLRDEQFF. The CDR3 DNA reads TGTGCCAGCAGCTTGGCAGGACAGCTGAGGGATGAGCAGTTCTTC.

This clonotype was observed a handful of times. This chain joins TRBV10-3 and TRBJ1-1, with D unresolved. V lost 11 bases and J 1 base, leaving 14 bases between the germline ends. Looked up from germline, CDR1 is ENHRY and CDR2 is SYGVKD. The CDR3 is 13 residues long. CDR3 amino acids: CASSETPNTEAFF. CDR3 nucleotides: TGTGCCTCTTCCGAGACACCGAACACTGAAGCTTTCTTT.

This clonotype showed up many times. This chain connects TRBV5-1 to TRBJ2-2, with 7 bases that match TRBD1. Germline loops: CDR1 SGHRS, CDR2 YFSETQ. With 0 bases clipped from V and 4 bases from J, the junction kept 3 bases outside the gene matches. The length of the CDR3 is 15 residues. Here the CDR3 reads CASSLEGQFTGELFF. In DNA, the CDR3 is TGCGCCAGCAGCTTGGAGGGACAGTTCACCGGGGAGCTGTTTTTT.

The chain couples TRBV3-1 to TRBJ2-1; 7 nucleotides line up with TRBD1. Losses at the gene ends were 6 bases for V and 7 bases for J; bases not matched to a gene: 12. This CDR3 region has 15 residues. Germline CDR1 and CDR2: LGHDT and YNNKEL (reference sequence). This CDR3 is CASRPTGSPGNEQFF. The CDR3 nucleotides read TGTGCCAGCAGACCGACAGGGTCCCCGGGGAATGAGCAGTTCTTC.